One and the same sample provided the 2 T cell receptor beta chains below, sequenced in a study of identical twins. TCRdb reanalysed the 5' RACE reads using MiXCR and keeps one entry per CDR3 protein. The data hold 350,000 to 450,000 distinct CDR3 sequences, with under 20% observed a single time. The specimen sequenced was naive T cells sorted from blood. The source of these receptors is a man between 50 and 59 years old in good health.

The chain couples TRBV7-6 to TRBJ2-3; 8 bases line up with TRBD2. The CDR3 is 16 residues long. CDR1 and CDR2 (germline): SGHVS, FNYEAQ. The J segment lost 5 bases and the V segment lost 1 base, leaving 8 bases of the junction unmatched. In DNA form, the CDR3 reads TGTGCCAGCAGCTTAGGGTTCGGGGGGGCCTTAGATACGCAGTATTTT. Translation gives CASSLGFGGALDTQYF.

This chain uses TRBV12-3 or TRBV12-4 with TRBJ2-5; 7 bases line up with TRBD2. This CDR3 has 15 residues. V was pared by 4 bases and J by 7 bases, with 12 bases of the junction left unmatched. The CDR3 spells CASSSKAGRAGTQYF. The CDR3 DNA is TGTGCCAGCAGTTCTAAGGCGGGGAGGGCGGGGACCCAGTACTTC.